The 2 T cell receptor beta chains reported below all come from one sample, sequenced in a study of cytomegalovirus exposure and HLA in healthy donors. The study ran its PCR with 60 Vbeta and 13 Jbeta primers. Generated by immunoSEQ multiplex PCR, the TCRdb table keeps only in-frame clones and is missing some. The data contain about 200,000 clones, 82% of them singletons. The sample was PBMCs. These receptors were obtained from a woman aged 40 to 50 in good health and CMV-seronegative.

The chain joins TRBV6-1 to TRBJ1-3; tentative D call: TRBD1 (5 bases). CDR1 and CDR2 from the germline V gene are MNHNS and SASEGT. With 11 bases removed from V and 3 bases from J, the gap between germline ends came to 14 bases. CDR3 length: 13 amino acids. In DNA form, the CDR3 reads TGTGCCGGAAGGGGTGACAGTGGAAACACCATATATTTT. Translation gives CAGRGDSGNTIYF.

This chain links TRBV5-1 with TRBJ1-2; a weak D match, TRBD1 (5 bases). CDR1 and CDR2 from the germline V gene are SGHRS and YFSETQ. The CDR3 extends over 11 amino acids. Trimming pared 3 bases from V and 8 bases from J, leaving 8 bases between. As DNA, the CDR3 is TGCGCCAGCAGCTGGGGCCACGGCTACACCTTC. Its translation is CASSWGHGYTF.